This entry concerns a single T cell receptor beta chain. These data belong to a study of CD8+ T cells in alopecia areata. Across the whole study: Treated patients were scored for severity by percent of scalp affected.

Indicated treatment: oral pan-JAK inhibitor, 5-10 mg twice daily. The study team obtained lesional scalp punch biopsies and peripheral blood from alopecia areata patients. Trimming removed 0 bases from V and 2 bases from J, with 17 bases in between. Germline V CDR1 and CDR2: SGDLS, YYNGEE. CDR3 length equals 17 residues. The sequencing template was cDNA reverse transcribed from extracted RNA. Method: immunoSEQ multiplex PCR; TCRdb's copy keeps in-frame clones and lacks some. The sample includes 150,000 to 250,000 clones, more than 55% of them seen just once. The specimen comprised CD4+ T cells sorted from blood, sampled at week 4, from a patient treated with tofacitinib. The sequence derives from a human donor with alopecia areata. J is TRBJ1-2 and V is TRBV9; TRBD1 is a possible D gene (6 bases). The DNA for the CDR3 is TGTGCCAGCAGCGTAGGGGGTGGTGGGGGCCCCAACTATGGCTACACCTTC. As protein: CASSVGGGGGPNYGYTF.